This entry features one T cell receptor beta chain sequence. The sample belongs to a study of T cells in Graves' hyperthyroidism and ophthalmopathy. RNA transcripts provided the source from which TCR beta CDR3 regions were amplified. First-round RT-PCR targeting the TCR CDR3 was performed with the HTBI primer set. TCRdb itself ran the multiplex PCR reads through MiXCR, one entry per CDR3 protein. The sample has some 350,000 distinct CDR3 sequences, 19% seen once. Absent ophthalmopathy progression within 18 months defined stable Graves' hyperthyroidism. Patients were excluded because of uncontrolled infection, other autoimmune disease, pregnancy or lactation. Diagnosing involved the use of clinical symptoms, serum thyroxine and TRAb, thyroid ultrasound and orbital computed tomography. The V gene end was trimmed by 5 bases and the J gene end by 4 bases; junction bases not matched to a gene: 7. The CDR3 spans 17 residues. Germline loops: CDR1 SNHLY, CDR2 FYNNEI.

The receptor's source is a woman under 30 with Graves' hyperthyroidism. This sequence joins TRBV2 and TRBJ2-2, with 13 bases aligning to TRBD2. Specimen: blood. The CDR3 is CASSPLAGGPFTGELFF. DNA of the CDR3: TGTGCCAGCAGTCCACTAGCGGGGGGGCCATTCACCGGGGAGCTGTTTTTT.